The 26 T cell receptor beta chains in this list originate from one sample, sequenced in a study of cytomegalovirus exposure and HLA in healthy donors. PCR employed 60 Vbeta and 13 Jbeta primers. Here immunoSEQ multiplex PCR was the method, and the copy in TCRdb shows in-frame clones only, minus some. Here the sample spans 150,000 or so clones, roughly 80% being singletons. Sample: PBMCs. These TCRs come from a man in his thirties or forties in good health and CMV-seropositive.

For this clone: Different DNA sequences within this sample yield the same CDR3. This chain links TRBV6-1 with TRBJ1-2; a weak D match, TRBD1 (6 bases). The CDR3 spans 13 residues. The V gene's germline CDR1 is MNHNS and CDR2 SASEGT. Trimming took off 3 bases at V and 5 bases at J, with 10 bases between the two ends. The CDR3 DNA sequence: TGTGCCAGCAGTGACAGGGGCGATTATGGCTACACCTTC. It specifies CASSDRGDYGYTF.

The J gene is TRBJ1-1, the V gene TRBV19, with 8 bases identical to TRBD1. The V gene's germline CDR1 is LNHDA and CDR2 SQIVND (reference sequence). CDR3 length: 16 amino acids. Germline trimming cut 2 bases from V and 11 bases from J; bases unmatched to any gene: 16. CDR3 protein: CASSIPLSARGRGAFF. DNA for the CDR3: TGTGCCAGTAGTATACCCCTCTCGGCCAGGGGGCGCGGGGCTTTCTTT.

The chain employs TRBV18 and TRBJ1-1, with 7 nucleotides matching TRBD1. Germline loops: CDR1 KGHSH, CDR2 LQKENI. CDR3 length: 15 residues. With 6 bases clipped from V and 0 bases from J, the junction kept 7 bases outside the gene matches. The DNA for the CDR3 is TGTGCCAGCTCCCAAAGGACAGGTATGAACACTGAAGCTTTCTTT. This encodes CASSQRTGMNTEAFF.

The chain joins TRBV5-1 to TRBJ1-4, with D perhaps TRBD1 (6 bases). V lost 0 bases and J 0 bases, leaving 9 bases between the germline ends. Germline assignment: CDR1 SGHRS and CDR2 YFSETQ. CDR3 length: 16 residues. The CDR3 DNA reads as TGCGCCAGCAGCTTGGAGGGGGGGGCAACTAATGAAAAACTGTTTTTT. Encoded protein: CASSLEGGATNEKLFF.

The chain is built from TRBV2 and TRBJ1-5; possibly TRBD1 for D (6 bases). Germline V gene sequence: CDR1 SNHLY, CDR2 FYNNEI. The CDR3 spans 14 residues. V was pared by 3 bases and J by 7 bases, with 13 bases between. The CDR3 DNA sequence: TGTGCCAGCAGTGATCAGGGGTTGGAGCAGCCCCAGCATTTT. Protein: CASSDQGLEQPQHF.

V gene TRBV28 combines with J gene TRBJ2-7, with D maybe TRBD2 (5 bases). The V and J ends lost 3 bases and 2 bases respectively, with 17 bases between them. The CDR3 covers 16 residues. From germline, CDR1 is MDHEN and CDR2 SYDVKM. The CDR3 region has the DNA TGTGCCAGCAGTTTTCAGGCTAGCCGACCTCCCTACGAGCAGTACTTC. Translated: CASSFQASRPPYEQYF.

The chain employs TRBV6-5 and TRBJ2-3, with 9 bases lining up with TRBD1. Germline V CDR1 and CDR2: MNHEY, SVGAGI. The CDR3 totals 15 residues. The J segment lost 0 bases and the V segment lost 6 bases, leaving 4 bases of the junction unmatched. The CDR3 spells CASRGGTGSTDTQYF. The CDR3 nucleotides are TGTGCCAGCAGGGGGGGGACAGGGAGCACAGATACGCAGTATTTT.

This sequence joins TRBV28 and TRBJ2-7; TRBD1 agrees at 8 bases. Trimming at V came to 7 bases and at J to 2 bases, leaving 7 bases not matched to a gene. Per germline, CDR1 MDHEN and CDR2 SYDVKM. This CDR3 contains 14 residues. CDR3 sequence (DNA): TGTGCCAGCACCCGGACAGGGCCAACCTACGAGCAGTACTTC. Translation: CASTRTGPTYEQYF.

The J gene is TRBJ2-7, the V gene TRBV27; 12 bases align to TRBD2. Looked up from germline, CDR1 is MNHEY and CDR2 is SMNVEV (reference sequence). V lost 5 bases, J lost 7 bases, and 15 bases stayed unmatched. The CDR3 has 17 amino acids. The CDR3 here is CASSLILAGGPQGEQYF. The CDR3 nucleotides are TGTGCCAGCAGTCTAATACTAGCGGGAGGCCCACAGGGAGAGCAGTACTTC.

The genes are TRBV5-4 and TRBJ2-1; D perhaps matches TRBD1 (6 bases). The CDR3 is 14 residues long. V was pared by 3 bases and J by 6 bases, with 13 bases between. Germline CDR1 SGHNT, CDR2 YYREEE (reference sequence). CDR3 in DNA: TGTGCCAGCAGCTCCCGACAGGTTGGCAATGAGCAGTTCTTC. It yields the protein CASSSRQVGNEQFF.

The gene calls are TRBV7-8 and TRBJ1-5; 8 bases align to TRBD1. Trimming cost V 0 bases and J 7 bases; bases outside gene matches: 8. The CDR3 has 16 amino acids. Germline assignment: CDR1 SGHVS and CDR2 FQNEAQ. The CDR3 DNA is TGTGCCAGCAGCTTAGCTAGGACAGGGATCCGACAGCCCCAGCATTTT. Residues: CASSLARTGIRQPQHF.

The chain links TRBV7-8 to TRBJ1-2, with 7 bases identical to TRBD1. From germline, CDR1 is SGHVS and CDR2 FQNEAQ. The CDR3 consists of 13 residues. J gave up 4 bases and V 6 bases, and 5 bases lay outside the gene matches. This chain's CDR3 is CASSPDRSYGYTF. CDR3 bases: TGTGCCAGCAGTCCGGACAGGAGCTATGGCTACACCTTC.

The rearrangement links TRBV5-1 to TRBJ2-5; maybe TRBD1 (6 bases). V shed 4 bases and J shed 5 bases, with 9 bases lying between them. Germline V gene lookup returns CDR1 SGHRS and CDR2 YFSETQ. The CDR3 extends over 12 amino acids. CDR3 loop: CASSDQGETQYF. The CDR3 bases are TGCGCCAGCAGCGATCAGGGGGAGACCCAGTACTTC. Complete variable domain (other parts from reference TRBV5-1 and TRBJ2-5): KAGVTQTPRYLIKTRGQQVTLSCSPISGHRSVSWYQQTPGQGLQFLFEYFSETQRNKGNFPGRFSGRQFSNSRSEMNVSTLELGDSALYLCASSDQGETQYFGPGTRLLVL.

This rearrangement joins TRBV28 to TRBJ1-2; D possibly corresponds to TRBD1 (5 bases). In germline, CDR1 is MDHEN, CDR2 SYDVKM. Deletions cut 10 bases from V and 1 base from J, with 16 bases between. CDR3 length equals 14 residues. CDR3 sequence (DNA): TGTGCCATTGACGGGGGGTTTATTAACTATGGCTACACCTTC. Encoded protein: CAIDGGFINYGYTF.

The rearrangement uses TRBV5-8 and TRBJ1-2; D might be TRBD1 (6 bases). Germline assignment: CDR1 SGHTS and CDR2 YDEGEE. This CDR3 contains 15 residues. Trimming stripped 0 bases from V and 2 bases from J, with 11 bases between. The CDR3 here is CASSLGPGTNYGYTF. The CDR3 bases are TGTGCCAGCAGCTTGGGCCCCGGGACAAACTATGGCTACACCTTC.

The chain uses TRBV5-6 and TRBJ1-2; D is undetermined. There are 14 residues in the CDR3. Deletions cut 8 bases from V and 0 bases from J, with 14 bases between. Germline CDR1 is SGHDT and CDR2 is YYEEEE. The CDR3 loop reads CASLTSRSNYGYTF. The CDR3 nucleotides read TGTGCCAGTCTTACCTCGAGATCTAACTATGGCTACACCTTC.

The chain recombines TRBV29-1 with TRBJ2-2, with D perhaps matching TRBD2 (6 bases). Trimming took off 4 bases at V and 5 bases at J, with 8 bases between the two ends. Germline V gene lookup returns CDR1 SQVTM and CDR2 ANQGSEA. There are 12 residues in the CDR3. CDR3 nucleotide sequence: TGCAGCGTTGGTAGCGGAACCGGGGAGCTGTTTTTT. Translated: CSVGSGTGELFF.

V usage is TRBV5-1 and J usage is TRBJ2-5; D gene uncertain. This CDR3 contains 15 residues. V lost 4 bases to trimming and J lost 5 bases, with 18 bases between them. Per the germline V gene, CDR1 is SGHRS and CDR2 is YFSETQ. The chain's CDR3 is CASSPRPHPEETQYF. CDR3 in DNA: TGCGCCAGCAGCCCTCGACCACACCCGGAGGAGACCCAGTACTTC.

V and J are TRBV14 and TRBJ2-7; D gene unclear. The CDR3 sequence is 14 residues long. V was pared by 5 bases and J by 0 bases, with 11 bases between. Germline assignment: CDR1 SGHDN and CDR2 FVKESK. CDR3 loop: CASSFRSLSYEQYF. The CDR3 DNA follows: TGTGCCAGCAGCTTCCGGTCCCTCTCCTACGAGCAGTACTTC.

This rearrangement joins TRBV30 to TRBJ2-7, with TRBD1 identical over 8 bases. The germline V gene encodes CDR1 GTSNPN and CDR2 SVGIG (reference sequence). Trimming took 4 bases from V and 2 from J; bases not matched to a gene: 4. The CDR3 consists of 13 residues. CDR3 protein: CAWTRDRPYEQYF. CDR3 sequence (DNA): TGTGCCTGGACGCGGGACAGGCCCTACGAGCAGTACTTC.

V usage is TRBV5-1 and J usage is TRBJ2-7; TRBD1 is a possible D gene (6 bases). The ends were cut back, 5 bases at V and 2 bases at J, with 23 bases in the middle. The CDR3 spans 17 residues. Per germline, CDR1 SGHRS and CDR2 YFSETQ. The CDR3 DNA reads TGCGCCAGCAGACTCACTATCGAGGGACACACGACCTACGAGCAGTACTTC. Amino acids: CASRLTIEGHTTYEQYF. The full variable domain, its missing parts supplied by reference TRBV5-1 and TRBJ2-7, is KAGVTQTPRYLIKTRGQQVTLSCSPISGHRSVSWYQQTPGQGLQFLFEYFSETQRNKGNFPGRFSGRQFSNSRSEMNVSTLELGDSALYLCASRLTIEGHTTYEQYFGPGTRLTVT.

The chain carries TRBV27 and TRBJ1-1, with 8 bases matching TRBD1. The CDR3 has 14 amino acids. Germline CDR1 is MNHEY and CDR2 is SMNVEV (reference sequence). V was pared by 6 bases and J by 4 bases, with 7 bases of the junction left unmatched. DNA for the CDR3: TGTGCCAGCAGCCTCGGACAGGGAGGCACTGAAGCTTTCTTT. As protein: CASSLGQGGTEAFF.

This clone was observed a few times. The V and J genes are TRBV27 and TRBJ2-7; TRBD1 aligns across 7 bases. CDR1 is MNHEY and CDR2 is SMNVEV in the germline V gene (reference sequence). Germline trimming cut 5 bases from V and 6 bases from J; bases unmatched to any gene: 19. The CDR3 runs to 17 residues. This CDR3 reads CASSMMGTALPGGEQYF. The DNA for the CDR3 is TGTGCCAGCAGTATGATGGGGACAGCTCTCCCTGGGGGCGAGCAGTACTTC.

As to this clone: The junction and the germline gene differ at one end; a read error may be behind it. This chain connects TRBV2 to TRBJ1-2; D unclear. Germline V gene sequence: CDR1 SNHLY, CDR2 FYNNEI. The CDR3 consists of 12 residues. DNA for the CDR3: TGTGCCAGCAGTGAGACTGAGTATGTCTACACCTTC. Protein sequence: CASSETEYVYTF.

This sequence joins TRBV15 and TRBJ1-3, with 10 bases aligning to TRBD1. Germline V gene sequence: CDR1 LNHNV, CDR2 YYDKDF (reference sequence). V trimming: 4 bases; J trimming: 4 bases; junction bases outside the gene matches: 4. There are 15 residues in the CDR3. CDR3 protein: CATSKGQGGGNTIYF. CDR3 DNA: TGTGCCACCAGCAAAGGACAGGGGGGAGGAAACACCATATATTTT.

This sequence joins TRBV11-2 and TRBJ1-2; tentatively, D is TRBD1 (5 bases). This CDR3 contains 15 residues. V dropped 1 base and J dropped 0 bases, with 9 bases sitting between them. From germline, CDR1 is SGHAT and CDR2 FQNNGV. The CDR3 is CASSLAGVSNYGYTF. The CDR3 DNA is TGTGCCAGCAGCTTAGCGGGGGTCTCTAACTATGGCTACACCTTC.